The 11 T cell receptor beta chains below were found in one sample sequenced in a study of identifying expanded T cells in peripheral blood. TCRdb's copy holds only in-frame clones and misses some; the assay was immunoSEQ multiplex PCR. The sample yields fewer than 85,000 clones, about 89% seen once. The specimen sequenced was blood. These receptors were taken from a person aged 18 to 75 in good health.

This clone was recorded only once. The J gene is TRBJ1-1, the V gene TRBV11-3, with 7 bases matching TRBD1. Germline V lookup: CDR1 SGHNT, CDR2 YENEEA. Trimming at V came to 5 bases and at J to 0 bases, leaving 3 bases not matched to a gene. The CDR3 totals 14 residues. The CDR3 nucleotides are TGTGCCAGCAGCGTGACAGGGATGAACACTGAAGCTTTCTTT. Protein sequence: CASSVTGMNTEAFF. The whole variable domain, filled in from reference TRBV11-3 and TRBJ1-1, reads EAGVVQSPRYKIIEKKQPVAFWCNPISGHNTLYWYLQNLGQGPELLIRYENEEAVDDSQLPKDRFSAERLKGVDSTLKIQPAELGDSAVYLCASSVTGMNTEAFFGQGTRLTVV.

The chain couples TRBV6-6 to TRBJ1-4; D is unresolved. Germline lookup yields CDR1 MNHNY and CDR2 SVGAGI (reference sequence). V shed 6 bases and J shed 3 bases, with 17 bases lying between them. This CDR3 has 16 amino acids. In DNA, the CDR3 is TGTGCCAGCAGCCTAAGAGCCCAACGGGCTAATGAAAAACTGTTTTTT. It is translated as CASSLRAQRANEKLFF.

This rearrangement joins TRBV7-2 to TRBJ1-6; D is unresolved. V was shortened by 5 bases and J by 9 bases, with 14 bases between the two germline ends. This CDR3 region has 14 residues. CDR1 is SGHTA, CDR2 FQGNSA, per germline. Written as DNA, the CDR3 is TGTGCCAGCAGCGTAAGCGGGGTGGGTTCACCCCTCCACTTT. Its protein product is CASSVSGVGSPLHF.

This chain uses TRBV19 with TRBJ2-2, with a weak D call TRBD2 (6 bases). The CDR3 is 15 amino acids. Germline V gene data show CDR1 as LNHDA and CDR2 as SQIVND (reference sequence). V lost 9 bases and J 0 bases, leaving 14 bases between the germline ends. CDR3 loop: CASRLGGTNTGELFF. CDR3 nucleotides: TGTGCCAGCCGTCTTGGGGGGACGAACACCGGGGAGCTGTTTTTT.

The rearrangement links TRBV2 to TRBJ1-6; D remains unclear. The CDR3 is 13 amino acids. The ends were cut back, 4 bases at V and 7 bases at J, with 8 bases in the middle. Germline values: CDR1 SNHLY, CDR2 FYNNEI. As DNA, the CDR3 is TGTGCCAGCAGTGCGGAGCGAAATTCACCCCTCCACTTT. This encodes CASSAERNSPLHF.

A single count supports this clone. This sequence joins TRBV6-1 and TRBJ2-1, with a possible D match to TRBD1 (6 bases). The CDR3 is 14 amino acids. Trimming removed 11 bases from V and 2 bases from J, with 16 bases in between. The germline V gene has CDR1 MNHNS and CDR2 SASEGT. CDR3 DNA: TGTGCCTCAGCAACACAGGGAGCCTACAATGAGCAGTTCTTC. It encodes CASATQGAYNEQFF.

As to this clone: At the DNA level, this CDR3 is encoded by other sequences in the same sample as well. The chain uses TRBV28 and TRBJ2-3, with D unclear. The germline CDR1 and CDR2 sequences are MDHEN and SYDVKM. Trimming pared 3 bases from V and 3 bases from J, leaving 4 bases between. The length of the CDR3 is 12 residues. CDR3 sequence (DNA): TGTGCCAGCAGTTTTAGAACAGATACGCAGTATTTT. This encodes CASSFRTDTQYF. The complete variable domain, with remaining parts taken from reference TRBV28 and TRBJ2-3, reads DVKVTQSSRYLVKRTGEKVFLECVQDMDHENMFWYRQDPGLGLRLIYFSYDVKMKEKGDIPEGYSVSREKKERFSLILESASTNQTSMYLCASSFRTDTQYFGPGTRLTVL.

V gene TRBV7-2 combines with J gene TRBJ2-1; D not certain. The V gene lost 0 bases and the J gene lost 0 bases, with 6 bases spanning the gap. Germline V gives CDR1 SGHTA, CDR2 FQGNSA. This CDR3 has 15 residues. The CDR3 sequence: CASSLAISSYNEQFF. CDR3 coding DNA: TGTGCCAGCAGCTTAGCCATAAGCTCCTACAATGAGCAGTTCTTC.

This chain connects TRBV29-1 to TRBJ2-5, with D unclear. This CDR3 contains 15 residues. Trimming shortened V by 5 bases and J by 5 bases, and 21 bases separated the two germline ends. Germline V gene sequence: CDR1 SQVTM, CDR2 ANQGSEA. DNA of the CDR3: TGCAGCGTTCTTTTTCCAGGCAACTTACGTGAGACCCAGTACTTC. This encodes CSVLFPGNLRETQYF.

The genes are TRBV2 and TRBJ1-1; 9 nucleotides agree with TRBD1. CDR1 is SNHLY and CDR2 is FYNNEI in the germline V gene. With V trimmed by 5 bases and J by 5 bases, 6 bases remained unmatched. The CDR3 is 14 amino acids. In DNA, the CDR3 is TGTGCCAGCAGTCTGGGACAGGGTCGGACTGAAGCTTTCTTT. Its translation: CASSLGQGRTEAFF.

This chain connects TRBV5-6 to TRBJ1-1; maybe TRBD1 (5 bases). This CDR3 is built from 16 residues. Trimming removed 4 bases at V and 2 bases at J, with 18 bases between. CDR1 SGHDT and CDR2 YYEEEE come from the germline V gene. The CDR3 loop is CASSELGSGSNTEAFF. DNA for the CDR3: TGTGCCAGCAGCGAACTTGGTTCAGGGAGTAACACTGAAGCTTTCTTT.